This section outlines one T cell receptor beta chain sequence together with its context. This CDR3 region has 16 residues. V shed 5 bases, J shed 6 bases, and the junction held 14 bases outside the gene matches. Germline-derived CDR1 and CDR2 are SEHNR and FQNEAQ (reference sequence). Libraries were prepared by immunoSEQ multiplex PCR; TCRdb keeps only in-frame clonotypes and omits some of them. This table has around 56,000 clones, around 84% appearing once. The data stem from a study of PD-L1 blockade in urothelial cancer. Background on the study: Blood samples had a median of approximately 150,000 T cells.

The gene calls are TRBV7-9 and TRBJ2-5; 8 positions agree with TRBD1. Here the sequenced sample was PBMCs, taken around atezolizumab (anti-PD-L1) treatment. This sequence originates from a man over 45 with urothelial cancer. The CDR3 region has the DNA TGTGCCAGCAGCCCCATTACAGGGGGATCCAGAAAGACCCAGTACTTC. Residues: CASSPITGGSRKTQYF.